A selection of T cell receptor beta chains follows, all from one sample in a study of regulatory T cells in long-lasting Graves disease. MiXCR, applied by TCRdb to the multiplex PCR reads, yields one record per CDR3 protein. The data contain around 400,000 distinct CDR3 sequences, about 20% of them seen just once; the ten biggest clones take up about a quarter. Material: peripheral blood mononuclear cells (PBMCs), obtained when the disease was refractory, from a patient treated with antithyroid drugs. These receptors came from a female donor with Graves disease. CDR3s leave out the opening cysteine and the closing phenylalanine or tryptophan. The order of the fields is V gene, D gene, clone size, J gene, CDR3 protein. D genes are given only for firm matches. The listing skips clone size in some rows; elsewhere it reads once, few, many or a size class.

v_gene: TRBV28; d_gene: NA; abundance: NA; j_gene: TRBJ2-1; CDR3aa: ASSLSPGHRRNEQF
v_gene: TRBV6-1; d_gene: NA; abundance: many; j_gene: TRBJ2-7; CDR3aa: ASSEVSVPVYEQY
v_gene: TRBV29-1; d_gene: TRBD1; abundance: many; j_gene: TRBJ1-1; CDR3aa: SVLQGANTEAF
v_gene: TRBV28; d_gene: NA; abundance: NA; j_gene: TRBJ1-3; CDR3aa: ASSLLGGSHSGNTIY
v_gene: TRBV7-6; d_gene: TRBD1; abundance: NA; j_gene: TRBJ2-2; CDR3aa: ASSTLTGVNTGELF
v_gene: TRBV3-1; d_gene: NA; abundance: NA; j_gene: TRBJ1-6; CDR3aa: ASRTGTNSPLH
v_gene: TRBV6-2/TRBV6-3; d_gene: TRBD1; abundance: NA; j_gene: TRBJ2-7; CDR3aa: ASSYRGRHEQY
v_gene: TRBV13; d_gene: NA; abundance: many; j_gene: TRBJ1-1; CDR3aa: ASSVHGDEAF
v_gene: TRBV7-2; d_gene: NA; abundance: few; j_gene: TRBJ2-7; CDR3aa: ASSLPGGFNYEQY
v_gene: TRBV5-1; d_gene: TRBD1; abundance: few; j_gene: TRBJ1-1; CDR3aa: ASSLGPQGTNTEAF
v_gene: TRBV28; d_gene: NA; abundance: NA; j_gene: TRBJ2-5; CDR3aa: ASSWDLSGTQY
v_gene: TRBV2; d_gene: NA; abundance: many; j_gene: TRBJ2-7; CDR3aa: ASRIAEQGRSYEQY
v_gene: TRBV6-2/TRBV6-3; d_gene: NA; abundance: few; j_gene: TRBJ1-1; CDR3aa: ASSPPSRNTEAF
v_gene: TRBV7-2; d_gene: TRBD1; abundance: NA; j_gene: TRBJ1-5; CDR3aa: ASSTQGDQPQH
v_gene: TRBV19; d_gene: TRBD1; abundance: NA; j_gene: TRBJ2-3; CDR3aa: ASSIVRQGTGTQY
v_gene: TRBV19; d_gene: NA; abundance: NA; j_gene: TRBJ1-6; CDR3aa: ASLKARGDNSPLH
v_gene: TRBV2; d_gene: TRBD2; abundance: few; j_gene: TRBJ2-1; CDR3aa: ASSGTSVSSYNEQF
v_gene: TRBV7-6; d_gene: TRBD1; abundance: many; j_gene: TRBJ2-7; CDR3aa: ASSLNRGRPSYEQY
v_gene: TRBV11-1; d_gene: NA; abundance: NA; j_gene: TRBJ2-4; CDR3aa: ASSSDYHSH
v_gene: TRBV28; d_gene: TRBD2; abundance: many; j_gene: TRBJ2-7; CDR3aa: ASSPSGRTYEQY
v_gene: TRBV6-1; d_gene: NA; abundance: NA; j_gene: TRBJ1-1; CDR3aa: ASTRPGIRKADTEAF
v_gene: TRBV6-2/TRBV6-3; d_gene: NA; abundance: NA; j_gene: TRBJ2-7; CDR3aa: ASRPIQLYEQY
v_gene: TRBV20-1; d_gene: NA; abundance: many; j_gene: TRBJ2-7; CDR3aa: SARGAEQGSLREQY
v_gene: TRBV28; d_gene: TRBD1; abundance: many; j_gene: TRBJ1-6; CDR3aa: ASSFQGQGAKNSPLH
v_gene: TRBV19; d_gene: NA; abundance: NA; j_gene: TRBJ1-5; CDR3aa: ASSIVAGTSQPQH
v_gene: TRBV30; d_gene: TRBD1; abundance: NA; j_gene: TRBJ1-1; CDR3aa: AWSARDSNTEAF
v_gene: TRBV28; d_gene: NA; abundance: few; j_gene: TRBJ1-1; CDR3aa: ASRIDSAMNTEAF
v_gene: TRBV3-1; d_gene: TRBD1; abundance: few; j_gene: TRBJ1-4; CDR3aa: ASSQRQGAIQIEKLF
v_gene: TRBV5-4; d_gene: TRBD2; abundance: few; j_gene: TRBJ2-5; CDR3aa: ASSGGLAGGPRETQY
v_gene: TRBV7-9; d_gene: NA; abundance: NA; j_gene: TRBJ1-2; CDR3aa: ASTLGGSIWHGYT
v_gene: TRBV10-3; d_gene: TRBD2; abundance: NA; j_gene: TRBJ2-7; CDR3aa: AISGASGIPSSYEQY
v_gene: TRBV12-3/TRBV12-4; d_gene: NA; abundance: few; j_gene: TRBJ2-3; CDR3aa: ASSSHGASTDTQY
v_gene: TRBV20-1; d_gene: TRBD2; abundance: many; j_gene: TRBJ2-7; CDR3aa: SARGEREPYEQY
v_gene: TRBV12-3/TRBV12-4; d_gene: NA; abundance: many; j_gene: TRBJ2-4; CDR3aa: ASSSQGPKNIQY
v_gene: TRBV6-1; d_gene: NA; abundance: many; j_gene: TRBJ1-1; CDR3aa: ASNGPMNTEAF
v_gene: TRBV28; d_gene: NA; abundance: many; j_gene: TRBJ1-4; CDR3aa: ASRDTNEKLF
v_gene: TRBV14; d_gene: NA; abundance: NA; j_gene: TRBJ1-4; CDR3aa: ASRSSGNEKLF
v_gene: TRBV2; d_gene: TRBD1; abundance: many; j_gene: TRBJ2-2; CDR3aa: ASSQTGTATGELF
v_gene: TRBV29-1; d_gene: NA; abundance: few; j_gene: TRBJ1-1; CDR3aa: SVSGVSRNPNTEAF
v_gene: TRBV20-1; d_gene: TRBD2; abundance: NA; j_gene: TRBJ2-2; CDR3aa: SASGTSRELF
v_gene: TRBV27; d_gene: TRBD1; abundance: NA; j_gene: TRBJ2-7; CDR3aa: ASSFTGTGFYGQY
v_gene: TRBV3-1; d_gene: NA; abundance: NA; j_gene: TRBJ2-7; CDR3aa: ASSQDRRAPSYEQY
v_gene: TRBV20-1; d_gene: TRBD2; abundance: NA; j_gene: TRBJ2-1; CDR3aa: SALRLAGGSYEQF
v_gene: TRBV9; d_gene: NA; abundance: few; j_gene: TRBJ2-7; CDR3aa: ASSEAGRRGEQY
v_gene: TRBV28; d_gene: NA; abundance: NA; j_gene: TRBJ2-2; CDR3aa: ASSVIRGAGELF
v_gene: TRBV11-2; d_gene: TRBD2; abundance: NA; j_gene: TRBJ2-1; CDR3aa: ASSQGGLAGIGNEQF
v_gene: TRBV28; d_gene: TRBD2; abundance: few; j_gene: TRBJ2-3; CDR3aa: ASSPTQRGTRTDTQY
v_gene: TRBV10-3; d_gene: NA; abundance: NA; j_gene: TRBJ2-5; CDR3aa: AISEPGMGPEKETQY
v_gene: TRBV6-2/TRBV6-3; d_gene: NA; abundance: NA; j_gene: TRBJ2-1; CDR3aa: ASSSGSYNEQF
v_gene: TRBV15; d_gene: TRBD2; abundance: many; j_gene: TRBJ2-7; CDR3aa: ATSLPRFGAGVYEQY
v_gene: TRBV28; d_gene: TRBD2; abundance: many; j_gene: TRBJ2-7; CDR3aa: ASSPGLAAIVSYEQY
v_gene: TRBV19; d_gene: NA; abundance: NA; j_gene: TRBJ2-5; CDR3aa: ASRNRLEGETQY
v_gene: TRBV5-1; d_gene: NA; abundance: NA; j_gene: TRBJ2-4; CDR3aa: ASSLASGNLAKNIQY
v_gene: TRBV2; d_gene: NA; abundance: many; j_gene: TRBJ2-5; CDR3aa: ASSEDRSQETQY
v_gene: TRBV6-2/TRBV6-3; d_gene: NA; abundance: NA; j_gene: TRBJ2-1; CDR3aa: ASSYVAGPSYNEQF